One and the same sample provided the 30 T cell receptor beta chains below, sequenced in a study of shared clonotypes between healthy human individuals. The protocol was immunoSEQ multiplex PCR, while the TCRdb copy is restricted to in-frame clones and leaves out a portion. The sample records approximately 1.4 million clones, approximately 98% being singletons. Sequenced input: naive CD4+ T cells sorted from blood. Sample subset: CD45RA+ positively selected. The receptors stem from a man aged 30 to 39 in good health.

The gene calls are TRBV18 and TRBJ1-5; no clear D gene. The CDR3 contains 17 residues. The V gene lost 6 bases and the J gene lost 1 base, with 19 bases spanning the gap. CDR1 and CDR2 from the germline V gene are KGHSH and LQKENI. The CDR3 DNA follows: TGTGCCAGCTCTCCCTTTTCCCCGGGTATGAGCAATCAGCCCCAGCATTTT. It yields the protein CASSPFSPGMSNQPQHF. Supplemented by reference TRBV18 and TRBJ1-5, the full variable domain reads NAGVMQNPRHLVRRRGQEARLRCSPMKGHSHVYWYRQLPEEGLKFMVYLQKENIIDESGMPKERFSAEFPKEGPSILRIQQVVRGDSAAYFCASSPFSPGMSNQPQHFGDGTRLSIL.

The V and J genes are TRBV5-1 and TRBJ2-4, with 7 bases fitting TRBD1. Germline values: CDR1 SGHRS, CDR2 YFSETQ. Unmatched junction bases numbered 8, after V lost 1 base and J lost 1 base. CDR3 length equals 17 residues. The CDR3 sequence is CASSLTAVQGAKNIQYF. CDR3 nucleotides: TGCGCCAGCAGCTTGACCGCAGTACAGGGGGCCAAAAACATTCAGTACTTC.

This chain joins TRBV18 and TRBJ2-3, with 9 bases identical to TRBD1. V lost 1 base and J lost 2; bases outside the gene matches: 7. From germline, CDR1 is KGHSH and CDR2 LQKENI. The CDR3 is made up of 17 amino acids. The CDR3 reads CASSPLGTGWTTDTQYF. The CDR3 DNA sequence: TGTGCCAGCTCACCACTTGGGACAGGGTGGACCACAGATACGCAGTATTTT.

The CDR3 DNA follows: TGTGCCAGCAGCTCGGCCGGAAGTGGCTACACCTTC. Its translation: CASSSAGSGYTF. The chain employs TRBV7-2 and TRBJ1-2; D unresolved. The CDR3 spans 12 residues. V was clipped by 4 bases and J by 7 bases, with 10 bases between them. The V gene's germline CDR1 is SGHTA and CDR2 FQGNSA.

The chain recombines TRBV5-6 with TRBJ1-2; D is unresolved. V was trimmed by 0 bases and J by 0 bases, leaving 9 bases between them. CDR3 length equals 15 residues. Germline CDR1 and CDR2: SGHDT and YYEEEE. DNA for the CDR3: TGTGCCAGCAGCTTGGTTGGCAGCTCTAACTATGGCTACACCTTC. Translating gives CASSLVGSSNYGYTF.

This chain connects TRBV7-9 to TRBJ1-5, with 7 bases lining up with TRBD1. V was clipped by 3 bases and J by 1 base; unmatched bases: 3. This CDR3 has 15 residues. Germline V gene data show CDR1 as SEHNR and CDR2 as FQNEAQ (reference sequence). The chain's CDR3 is CASSLRGGSNQPQHF. The CDR3 DNA follows: TGTGCCAGCAGCTTGCGAGGGGGCAGCAATCAGCCCCAGCATTTT.

J is TRBJ2-7 and V is TRBV28; 8 nucleotides match TRBD1. Germline CDR1 MDHEN, CDR2 SYDVKM. V lost 10 bases and J lost 9; bases outside the gene matches: 20. The CDR3 loop spans 15 amino acids. CDR3 sequence (DNA): TGTGCCACCCAGTTTACTGGACAGGGCCGTGGGGGGCAGTACTTC. Translating it yields CATQFTGQGRGGQYF.

The chain couples TRBV7-8 to TRBJ2-7, with 11 bases identical to TRBD1. CDR3 length: 15 residues. The germline V gene has CDR1 SGHVS and CDR2 FQNEAQ. J was trimmed by 2 bases and V by 5 bases; bases with no gene match: 5. The CDR3 is CASSQGTGGTYEQYF. The CDR3 DNA reads as TGTGCCAGCAGCCAGGGGACAGGGGGTACCTACGAGCAGTACTTC.

The rearrangement uses TRBV28 and TRBJ2-3; D unresolved. V lost 4 bases, J lost 6 bases, and 17 bases lay in between. The CDR3 loop spans 15 amino acids. CDR1 MDHEN and CDR2 SYDVKM come from the germline V gene. The chain's CDR3 is CASSSGRWTGDTQYF. CDR3 sequence (DNA): TGTGCCAGCAGTTCCGGCCGGTGGACCGGGGATACGCAGTATTTT.

This chain links TRBV5-4 with TRBJ2-7, with TRBD2 matching 11 bases. There are 13 residues in the CDR3. Per the germline V gene, CDR1 is SGHNT and CDR2 is YYREEE (reference sequence). V was pared by 4 bases and J by 9 bases, with 6 bases of the junction left unmatched. The CDR3 sequence: CASSPGTSGWQYF. The CDR3 DNA sequence: TGTGCCAGCAGCCCCGGGACTAGCGGATGGCAGTACTTC. Full variable domain (rest looked up from reference TRBV5-4 and TRBJ2-7): ETGVTQSPTHLIKTRGQQVTLRCSSQSGHNTVSWYQQALGQGPQFIFQYYREEENGRGNFPPRFSGLQFPNYSSELNVNALELDDSALYLCASSPGTSGWQYFGPGTRLTVT.

The chain recombines TRBV30 with TRBJ2-1, with 7 bases lining up with TRBD2. V lost 2 bases, J lost 15 bases, and 22 bases stayed unmatched. CDR3 length: 16 residues. The V gene's germline CDR1 is GTSNPN and CDR2 SVGIG (reference sequence). In DNA, the CDR3 is TGTGCCTGGAGTTTCCGAAACCGGGGGGTAGAGAGCTGGCGGTTCTTC. The encoded protein is CAWSFRNRGVESWRFF.

The CDR3 spells CASSSRTSVYNEQFF. CDR3 bases: TGTGCCAGCAGCTCCCGGACTAGTGTCTACAATGAGCAGTTCTTC. The chain links TRBV7-8 to TRBJ2-1; 7 bases are shared with TRBD2. The CDR3 consists of 15 residues. Trimming cost V 4 bases and J 3 bases; bases outside gene matches: 6. CDR1 is SGHVS and CDR2 is FQNEAQ in the germline V gene.

This chain joins TRBV11-3 and TRBJ2-7; TRBD1 matches at 12 bases. This CDR3 region has 15 residues. Looked up from germline, CDR1 is SGHNT and CDR2 is YENEEA. J was trimmed by 4 bases and V by 6 bases; bases with no gene match: 7. The CDR3 coding sequence is TGTGCCAGCAGTCCCGGGACAGGGGGCACGTACGAGCAGTACTTC. This encodes CASSPGTGGTYEQYF.

V usage is TRBV27 and J usage is TRBJ1-1; the D is unclear. This CDR3 spans 14 amino acids. V lost 0 bases and J 7 bases, leaving 12 bases between the germline ends. Germline lookup yields CDR1 MNHEY and CDR2 SMNVEV (reference sequence). CDR3 residues: CASSLSKGVSEAFF. CDR3 in DNA: TGTGCCAGCAGTTTATCCAAGGGTGTGAGTGAAGCTTTCTTT.

The chain carries TRBV2 and TRBJ1-5; D is undetermined. CDR3 size: 14 residues. Trimming took off 3 bases at V and 4 bases at J, with 10 bases between the two ends. Germline CDR1 and CDR2: SNHLY and FYNNEI. CDR3 DNA: TGTGCCAGCAGTGATGGGCATAAGAATCAGCCCCAGCATTTT. As protein: CASSDGHKNQPQHF.

V gene TRBV4-1 combines with J gene TRBJ1-1, with no clear D. With 4 bases removed from V and 1 base from J, the gap between germline ends came to 13 bases. The CDR3 length is 15 residues. The germline gives CDR1 MGHRA, CDR2 YSYEKL. CDR3 in amino acids: CASSRVSWENTEAFF. In DNA form, the CDR3 reads TGCGCCAGCAGCCGGGTCTCTTGGGAGAACACTGAAGCTTTCTTT.

Remarks on this clone: Other DNA sequences within the sample encode an identical CDR3. The V gene is TRBV7-6, the J gene TRBJ2-3; D is perhaps TRBD2 (5 bases). V was shortened by 1 base and J by 4 bases, with 6 bases between the two germline ends. Germline CDR1 SGHVS, CDR2 FNYEAQ. The CDR3 spans 13 residues. The DNA of the CDR3 is TGTGCCAGCAGCTTAGTCGGGGCAGATACGCAGTATTTT. This sequence encodes CASSLVGADTQYF.

DNA for the CDR3: TGTGCCAGCTCTTCAGGACAGGGCTGGAATGAGCAGTTCTTC. Encoded protein: CASSSGQGWNEQFF. The chain is built from TRBV18 and TRBJ2-1; 8 nucleotides align to TRBD1. The CDR3 runs to 14 residues. V shed 6 bases, J shed 7 bases, and the junction held 8 bases outside the gene matches. Germline V gives CDR1 KGHSH, CDR2 LQKENI.

This chain joins TRBV11-1 and TRBJ2-1; D is uncertain. V was cut by 5 bases and J by 8 bases, with 13 bases left in between. This CDR3 has 13 amino acids. The germline gives CDR1 SGHAT, CDR2 FQDESV (reference sequence). CDR3 sequence reads: CASSPTRRDEQFF. The CDR3 DNA reads TGTGCCAGCAGCCCGACGAGGCGCGATGAGCAGTTCTTC.

This chain connects TRBV7-7 to TRBJ1-2, with no clear D. Germline CDR1 is SSHAT and CDR2 is FNYEAQ (reference sequence). CDR3 length equals 14 residues. The V end lost 6 bases, the J end lost 5 bases, and 16 bases lay between the germline ends. The CDR3 reads CASSPSRGRYGYTF. As DNA, the CDR3 is TGTGCCAGCAGTCCCAGCAGAGGGCGGTATGGCTACACCTTC.

J is TRBJ2-7 and V is TRBV5-8; 7 bases align to TRBD2. Germline assignment: CDR1 SGHTS and CDR2 YDEGEE. Trimming cost V 2 bases and J 6 bases; bases outside gene matches: 11. This CDR3 contains 15 residues. CDR3 DNA: TGTGCCAGCAGCTTATTTGCGGGAGTGTTTGGCGAGCAGTACTTC. It yields the protein CASSLFAGVFGEQYF.

This chain connects TRBV6-6 to TRBJ2-7, with 9 bases matching TRBD2. The V and J ends lost 2 bases and 3 bases, in that order; junction bases with no gene match: 2. The germline V gene encodes CDR1 MNHNY and CDR2 SVGAGI (reference sequence). CDR3 length: 14 amino acids. CDR3 DNA: TGTGCCAGCAGTTACGGTAGCGGGAGCTACGAGCAGTACTTC. Translation: CASSYGSGSYEQYF.

The chain employs TRBV9 and TRBJ2-1, with 7 bases identical to TRBD2. J gave up 6 bases and V 0 bases, and 18 bases lay outside the gene matches. Germline loops: CDR1 SGDLS, CDR2 YYNGEE. CDR3 length: 19 residues. The CDR3 protein is CASSVGLGGSSPHTNEQFF. The CDR3 region has the DNA TGTGCCAGCAGCGTAGGGTTGGGCGGGAGTTCCCCCCATACCAATGAGCAGTTCTTC.

V gene TRBV5-8 combines with J gene TRBJ2-3; TRBD1 agrees at 7 bases. The V gene end was trimmed by 4 bases and the J gene end by 2 bases; junction bases not matched to a gene: 7. The CDR3 has 15 residues. The V gene's germline CDR1 is SGHTS and CDR2 YDEGEE. The CDR3 DNA is TGTGCCAGCAGCCGAGAGGACAGGTCCACAGATACGCAGTATTTT. It encodes CASSREDRSTDTQYF. The variable domain in full, completed from reference TRBV5-8 and TRBJ2-3, reads EAGVTQSPTHLIKTRGQQATLRCSPISGHTSVYWYQQALGLGLQFLLWYDEGEERNRGNFPPRFSGRQFPNYSSELNVNALELEDSALYLCASSREDRSTDTQYFGPGTRLTVL.

The chain employs TRBV5-6 and TRBJ2-4; 10 bases align to TRBD1. This CDR3 is built from 15 residues. V lost 6 bases, J lost 5 bases, and 8 bases stayed unmatched. Germline lookup yields CDR1 SGHDT and CDR2 YYEEEE. The CDR3: CASKFIGQGENIQYF. CDR3 DNA sequence: TGTGCCAGCAAATTCATTGGACAGGGGGAAAACATTCAGTACTTC.

This chain links TRBV5-6 with TRBJ2-1; 13 nucleotides line up with TRBD2. Looked up from germline, CDR1 is SGHDT and CDR2 is YYEEEE. CDR3 size: 17 residues. V dropped 4 bases and J dropped 4; count of bases not matched to a gene: 8. CDR3 bases: TGTGCCAGCAGCCTACTAGCGGGAGGGCCGCATTACAATGAGCAGTTCTTC. It translates to CASSLLAGGPHYNEQFF.

The chain joins TRBV5-4 to TRBJ2-7, with no clear D. V lost 4 bases to trimming and J lost 1 base, with 9 bases between them. This CDR3 contains 13 residues. The germline V gene has CDR1 SGHNT and CDR2 YYREEE (reference sequence). The CDR3 bases are TGTGCCAGCAGCATGGAAGCTTCCTACGAGCAGTACTTC. This codes for CASSMEASYEQYF.

V is TRBV9 and J is TRBJ2-2; D gene uncertain. Trimming shortened V by 0 bases and J by 6 bases, and 9 bases separated the two germline ends. CDR1 is SGDLS and CDR2 is YYNGEE in the germline V gene. The CDR3 consists of 14 residues. The CDR3 DNA reads as TGTGCCAGCAGCGTAGCCCACGTCCCCGGGGAGCTGTTTTTT. It translates to CASSVAHVPGELFF.

V is TRBV5-1 and J is TRBJ2-7, with 10 bases lining up with TRBD1. V gave up 4 bases and J gave up 3 bases; unmatched junction bases: 7. This CDR3 has 15 amino acids. Germline V gene data show CDR1 as SGHRS and CDR2 as YFSETQ. The CDR3 reads CASSAGQGISYEQYF. In DNA, the CDR3 is TGCGCCAGCAGCGCGGGACAGGGGATAAGCTACGAGCAGTACTTC.

This clone has only one observation. The chain couples TRBV2 to TRBJ1-5; TRBD1 matches at 7 bases. CDR3 length equals 14 residues. The junction had 7 bases not matched to a gene; V was cut back by 6 bases and J by 5 bases. Germline values: CDR1 SNHLY, CDR2 FYNNEI. This CDR3 reads CASRQGTEHQPQHF. CDR3 nucleotides: TGTGCCAGCAGACAGGGGACAGAACATCAGCCCCAGCATTTT.